This T cell receptor beta chain stems from a study of control samples from healthy donors and cancer patients. The table came from immunoSEQ multiplex PCR; TCRdb's copy has only in-frame clones and leaves some out. The table records 250,000 to 300,000 clones, around 80% of them present only once. The germline gives CDR1 KGHSH, CDR2 LQKENI. V gave up 3 bases and J gave up 1 base; unmatched junction bases: 4. The CDR3 runs 16 residues. Material: PBMCs. The TCR comes from a woman aged 55 to 70 with lung cancer. The rearrangement joins TRBV18 to TRBJ2-2; 8 bases align to TRBD1. The CDR3: CASSPLGQGNTGELFF. The CDR3 DNA reads as TGTGCCAGCTCACCCCTAGGACAGGGGAACACCGGGGAGCTGTTTTTT.